A single sample is the source of the 13 T cell receptor beta chains below, sequenced in a study of T cells expressing NK-cell markers. Each CDR3 protein gets one entry in TCRdb, which reprocessed the 5' RACE reads and gives no DNA. The table lists about 390,000 distinct CDR3 sequences. The specimen sequenced was blood T cells: a sorted CD56 or NKG2C T cell subset, CD4+ or CD8+ T cells, or bulk PBMC T cells (not recorded which). The origin of the receptors is a woman aged 50 to 60 in good health.

V usage is TRBV5-1 and J usage is TRBJ2-2; TCRdb calls TRBD2, which cannot be checked without DNA. The germline V gene encodes CDR1 SGHRS and CDR2 YFSETQ. The CDR3 sequence is 16 residues long. CDR3 in amino acids: CASSGPGLEASGELFF.

The chain carries TRBV7-9 and TRBJ1-5; TCRdb selects TRBD1, and the lack of DNA leaves this call unchecked. This CDR3 has 15 amino acids. Germline V gives CDR1 SEHNR, CDR2 FQNEAQ (reference sequence). The CDR3 reads CASSQGPGKGQPQHF. Looking up the rest from reference TRBV7-9 and TRBJ1-5 gives the full variable domain: DTGVSQNPRHKITKRGQNVTFRCDPISEHNRLYWYRQTLGQGPEFLTYFQNEAQLEKSRLLSDRFSAERPKGSFSTLEIQRTEQGDSAMYLCASSQGPGKGQPQHFGDGTRLSIL.

The CDR3 loop reads CSARGVADTQYF. The V call is TRBV20-1, the J call TRBJ2-3; TCRdb lists TRBD1, though no DNA is available to test this call. From germline, CDR1 is DFQATT and CDR2 SNEGSKA (reference sequence). This CDR3 has 12 residues.

This chain uses TRBV6-5 with TRBJ2-2; TCRdb's assignment of TRBD2 cannot be checked, as there is no DNA. Germline assignment: CDR1 MNHEY and CDR2 SVGAGI. This CDR3 region has 15 residues. The CDR3 spells CASSYSRREGGELFF.

The rearrangement links TRBV6-1 to TRBJ2-1; as DNA is missing, the TRBD2 call by TCRdb cannot be tested. The CDR3 totals 16 residues. The V gene's germline CDR1 is MNHNS and CDR2 SASEGT. The CDR3 sequence: CASITSGRLSYNEQFF.

The chain carries TRBV12-3 or TRBV12-4 and TRBJ1-2. This CDR3 is 14 amino acids long. CDR3: CASSTLSVPLGYTF.

This chain's CDR3 is CSAAGMNTEAFF. The chain recombines TRBV29-1 with TRBJ1-1. The germline CDR1 and CDR2 sequences are SQVTM and ANQGSEA. The CDR3 has 12 residues. Filled out from reference TRBV29-1 and TRBJ1-1, the complete variable domain reads SAVISQKPSRDICQRGTSLTIQCQVDSQVTMMFWYRQQPGQSLTLIATANQGSEATYESGFVIDKFPISRPNLTFSTLTVSNMSPEDSSIYLCSAAGMNTEAFFGQGTRLTVV.

V and J are TRBV4-1 and TRBJ2-3; lacking DNA, the TRBD2 call made by TCRdb goes unchecked. CDR3 length: 16 amino acids. Germline-derived CDR1 and CDR2 are MGHRA and YSYEKL. The chain's CDR3 is CASSQDGGRGTDTQYF.

V and J are TRBV11-3 and TRBJ2-1; lacking DNA, the TRBD1 call made by TCRdb goes unchecked. This CDR3 has 15 amino acids. Germline CDR1 SGHNT, CDR2 YENEEA. CDR3 amino acids: CASSHTTGRGGEQFF.

The CDR3 here is CSARDFPGGAGTQYF. This sequence joins TRBV20-1 and TRBJ2-5; TCRdb returns TRBD2, unconfirmable since there is no DNA. CDR1 is DFQATT, CDR2 SNEGSKA, per germline (reference sequence). The CDR3 extends over 15 amino acids.

This sequence joins TRBV7-2 and TRBJ2-2; with no DNA, the TCRdb D assignment of TRBD1 cannot be verified. Germline values: CDR1 SGHTA, CDR2 FQGNSA. CDR3 size: 13 residues. The CDR3 loop reads CASSLQGYGELFF. Complete variable domain (other parts from reference TRBV7-2 and TRBJ2-2): GAGVSQSPSNKVTEKGKDVELRCDPISGHTALYWYRQSLGQGLEFLIYFQGNSAPDKSGLPSDRFSAERTGGSVSTLTIQRTQQEDSAVYLCASSLQGYGELFFGEGSRLTVL.

The rearrangement uses TRBV27 and TRBJ2-1; TCRdb calls TRBD1, which cannot be checked without DNA. Germline CDR1 is MNHEY and CDR2 is SMNVEV (reference sequence). The CDR3 sequence is 16 residues long. CDR3 in amino acids: CASSRIRGSSYNEQFF.

This chain uses TRBV5-1 with TRBJ2-3; as DNA is missing, the TRBD2 call by TCRdb cannot be tested. Germline V CDR1 and CDR2: SGHRS, YFSETQ. The CDR3 extends over 16 amino acids. The chain's CDR3 is CASSLAEWAQADTQYF.